The 7 T cell receptor beta chains in this list originate from one sample, sequenced in a study of blood T cell repertoires in COVID-19. Some clones are missing from TCRdb's copy, which holds only in-frame ones; the method was immunoSEQ multiplex PCR. The sample consists of 250,000 to 350,000 clones, over 75% of them appearing once. The source material was peripheral blood. The receptors derive from a woman aged 55-75 years with acute or convalescent COVID-19.

The J gene is TRBJ1-1, the V gene TRBV11-2; 9 bases are a match to TRBD1. Germline CDR1 SGHAT, CDR2 FQNNGV. V lost 1 base, J lost 1 base, and 7 bases stayed unmatched. This CDR3 has 17 amino acids. The CDR3 loop is CASSLVGRQGGNTEAFF. DNA of the CDR3: TGTGCCAGCAGCTTAGTGGGTCGACAGGGGGGGAACACTGAAGCTTTCTTT.

The V and J genes are TRBV6-6 and TRBJ2-7, with TRBD2 matching 9 bases. Germline lookup yields CDR1 MNHNY and CDR2 SVGAGI (reference sequence). This CDR3 is built from 14 residues. V lost 6 bases, J lost 7 bases, and 10 bases stayed unmatched. CDR3 protein: CASSPGTSMREQYF. The CDR3 coding sequence is TGTGCCAGCAGCCCCGGGACTAGCATGCGTGAGCAGTACTTC.

J is TRBJ2-2 and V is TRBV30; the match to TRBD2 covers 12 bases. This CDR3 region has 21 residues. The junction had 18 bases not matched to a gene; V was cut back by 0 bases and J by 4 bases. The V gene's germline CDR1 is GTSNPN and CDR2 SVGIG (reference sequence). In nucleotides, the CDR3 is TGTGCCTGGAGTGTTCGTGGCAGGACTAGCGGGGTCGAGTGGGGCACCGGGGAGCTGTTTTTT. Translated: CAWSVRGRTSGVEWGTGELFF.

This chain connects TRBV4-3 to TRBJ2-5; TRBD2 matches 9 bases. The V gene's germline CDR1 is LGHNA and CDR2 YSLEER. The CDR3 sequence is 15 residues long. J lost 5 bases, V lost 1 base, and 5 bases had no gene match. The CDR3 nucleotides read TGCGCCAGCAGCCAAGGGAGCGGGAGGTTGGAGACCCAGTACTTC. This translates into CASSQGSGRLETQYF.

The chain couples TRBV2 to TRBJ2-1; 11 positions match TRBD1. Germline lookup yields CDR1 SNHLY and CDR2 FYNNEI. The V and J ends lost 10 bases and 3 bases, in that order; junction bases with no gene match: 2. The CDR3 runs to 13 residues. This chain's CDR3 is CATGTGGYNEQFF. CDR3 nucleotide sequence: TGTGCCACCGGGACAGGGGGCTACAATGAGCAGTTCTTC.

CDR3 bases: TGTGCCAGTAGTTCATGGGGGGGACCCCAGGCGGAGACCCAGTACTTC. Its translation: CASSSWGGPQAETQYF. This sequence joins TRBV19 and TRBJ2-5; 7 bases are a match to TRBD2. This CDR3 has 16 residues. Germline trimming cut 5 bases from V and 5 bases from J; bases unmatched to any gene: 14. Germline values: CDR1 LNHDA, CDR2 SQIVND (reference sequence).

The chain couples TRBV10-3 to TRBJ2-1, with 7 positions matching TRBD1. J was trimmed by 6 bases and V by 7 bases; bases with no gene match: 6. Germline V gives CDR1 ENHRY, CDR2 SYGVKD. The CDR3 runs to 13 residues. CDR3 DNA: TGTGCCATCACCGGAGACAGGGTCAATGAGCAGTTCTTC. It encodes CAITGDRVNEQFF.